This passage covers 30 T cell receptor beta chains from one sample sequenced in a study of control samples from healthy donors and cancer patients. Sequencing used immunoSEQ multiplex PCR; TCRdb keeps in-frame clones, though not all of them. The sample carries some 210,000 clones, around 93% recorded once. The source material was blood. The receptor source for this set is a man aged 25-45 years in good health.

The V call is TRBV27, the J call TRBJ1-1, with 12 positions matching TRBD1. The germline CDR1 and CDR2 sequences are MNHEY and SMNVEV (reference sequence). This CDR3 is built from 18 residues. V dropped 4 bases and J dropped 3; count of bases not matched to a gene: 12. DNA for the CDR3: TGTGCCAGCAGTTCAATTTTCCGGGACAGGGGGCGCGACACTGAAGCTTTCTTT. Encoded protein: CASSSIFRDRGRDTEAFF.

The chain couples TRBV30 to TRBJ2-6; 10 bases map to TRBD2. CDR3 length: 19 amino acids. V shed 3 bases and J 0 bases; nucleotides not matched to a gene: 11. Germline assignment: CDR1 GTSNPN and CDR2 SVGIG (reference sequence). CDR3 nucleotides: TGTGCCTGGAGAGACCCAACTAGCGGGGCGTTCTCTGGGGCCAACGTCCTGACTTTC. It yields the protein CAWRDPTSGAFSGANVLTF.

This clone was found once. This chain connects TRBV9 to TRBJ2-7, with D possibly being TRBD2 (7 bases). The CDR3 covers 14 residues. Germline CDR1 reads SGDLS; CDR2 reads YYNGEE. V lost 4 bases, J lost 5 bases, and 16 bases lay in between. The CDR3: CASSPGGGQDEQYF. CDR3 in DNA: TGTGCCAGCAGCCCTGGGGGGGGGCAGGACGAGCAGTACTTC.

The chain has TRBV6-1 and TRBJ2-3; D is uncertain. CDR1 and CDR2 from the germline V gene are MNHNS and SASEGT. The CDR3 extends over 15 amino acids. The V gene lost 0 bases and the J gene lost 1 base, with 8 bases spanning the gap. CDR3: CASSEALIRTDTQYF. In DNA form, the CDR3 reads TGTGCCAGCAGTGAAGCCTTAATTCGCACAGATACGCAGTATTTT.

The chain's CDR3 is CASSRTEYEQYF. The CDR3 nucleotides read TGTGCCAGCAGCCGGACCGAGTACGAGCAGTACTTC. V and J are TRBV11-2 and TRBJ2-7; D unclear. This CDR3 comprises 12 residues. The germline V and J ends were trimmed by 5 bases and 4 bases, with 9 bases remaining between them. Germline CDR1 and CDR2: SGHAT and FQNNGV.

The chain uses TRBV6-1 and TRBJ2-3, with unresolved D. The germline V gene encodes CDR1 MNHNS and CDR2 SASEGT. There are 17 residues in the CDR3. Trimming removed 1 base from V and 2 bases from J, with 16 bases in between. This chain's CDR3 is CASSEEARITPTDTQYF. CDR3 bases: TGTGCCAGCAGTGAAGAGGCCAGGATTACCCCCACAGATACGCAGTATTTT.

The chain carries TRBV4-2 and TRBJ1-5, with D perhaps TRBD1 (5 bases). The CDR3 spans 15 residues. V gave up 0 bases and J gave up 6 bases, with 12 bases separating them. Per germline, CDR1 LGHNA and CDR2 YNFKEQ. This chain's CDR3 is CASSQDGRGGQPQHF. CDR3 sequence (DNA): TGTGCCAGCAGCCAAGATGGAAGGGGAGGTCAGCCCCAGCATTTT.

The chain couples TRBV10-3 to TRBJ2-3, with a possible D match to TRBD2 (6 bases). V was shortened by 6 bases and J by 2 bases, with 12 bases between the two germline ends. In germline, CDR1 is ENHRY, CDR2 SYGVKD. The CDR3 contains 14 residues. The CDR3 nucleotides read TGTGCCATCAGGTTAGCGGACCACACAGATACGCAGTATTTT. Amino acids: CAIRLADHTDTQYF.

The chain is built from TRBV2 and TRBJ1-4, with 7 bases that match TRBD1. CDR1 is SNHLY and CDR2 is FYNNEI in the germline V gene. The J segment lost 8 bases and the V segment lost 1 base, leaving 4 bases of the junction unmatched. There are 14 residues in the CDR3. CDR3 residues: CASSEDQGVEKLFF. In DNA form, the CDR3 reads TGTGCCAGCAGTGAAGATCAGGGGGTCGAAAAACTGTTTTTT. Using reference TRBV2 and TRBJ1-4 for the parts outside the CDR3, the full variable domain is EPEVTQTPSHQVTQMGQEVILRCVPISNHLYFYWYRQILGQKVEFLVSFYNNEISEKSEIFDDQFSVERPDGSNFTLKIRSTKLEDSAMYFCASSEDQGVEKLFFGSGTQLSVL.

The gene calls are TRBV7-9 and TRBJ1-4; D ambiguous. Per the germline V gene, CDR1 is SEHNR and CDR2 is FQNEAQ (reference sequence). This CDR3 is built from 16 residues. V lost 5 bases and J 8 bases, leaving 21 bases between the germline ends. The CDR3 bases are TGTGCCAGCAGCCCGTGGCGCGGTCTGGTTGACGAAAAACTGTTTTTT. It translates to CASSPWRGLVDEKLFF.

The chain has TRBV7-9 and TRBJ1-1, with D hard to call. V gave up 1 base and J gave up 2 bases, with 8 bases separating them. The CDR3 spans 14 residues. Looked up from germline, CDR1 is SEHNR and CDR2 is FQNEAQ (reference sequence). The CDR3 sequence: CASSLGGRNTEAFF. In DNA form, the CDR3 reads TGTGCCAGCAGCTTAGGAGGGAGAAACACTGAAGCTTTCTTT.

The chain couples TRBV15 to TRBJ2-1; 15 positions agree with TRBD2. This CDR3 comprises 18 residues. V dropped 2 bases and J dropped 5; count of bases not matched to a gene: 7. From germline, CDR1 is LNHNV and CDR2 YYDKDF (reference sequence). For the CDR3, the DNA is TGTGCCACCAGCAGATCGGGACTAGCGGGGGGACCTCACAATGAGCAGTTCTTC. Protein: CATSRSGLAGGPHNEQFF.

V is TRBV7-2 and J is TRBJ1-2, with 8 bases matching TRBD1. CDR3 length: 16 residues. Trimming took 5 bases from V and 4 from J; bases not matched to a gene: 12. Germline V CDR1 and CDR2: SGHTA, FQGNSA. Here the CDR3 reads CASSATGGQGGYGYTF. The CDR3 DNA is TGTGCCAGCAGCGCAACAGGGGGACAAGGTGGCTATGGCTACACCTTC.

The CDR3 sequence is CASSGQIVNEQFF. CDR3 bases: TGTGCCAGCAGCGGGCAGATAGTCAATGAGCAGTTCTTC. The chain has TRBV9 and TRBJ2-1; D gene uncertain. From germline, CDR1 is SGDLS and CDR2 YYNGEE. This CDR3 contains 13 residues. The V and J ends lost 3 bases and 6 bases respectively, with 10 bases between them.

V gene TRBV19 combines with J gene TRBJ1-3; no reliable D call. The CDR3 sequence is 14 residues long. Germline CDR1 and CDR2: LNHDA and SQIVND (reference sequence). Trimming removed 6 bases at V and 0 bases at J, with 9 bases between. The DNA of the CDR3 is TGTGCCAGTAGCAAGATGAGCTCTGGAAACACCATATATTTT. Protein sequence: CASSKMSSGNTIYF.

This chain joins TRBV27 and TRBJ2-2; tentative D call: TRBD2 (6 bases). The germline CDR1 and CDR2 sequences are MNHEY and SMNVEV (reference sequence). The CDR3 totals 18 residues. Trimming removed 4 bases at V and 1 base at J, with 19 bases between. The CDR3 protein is CASSYGPGGGMNTGELFF. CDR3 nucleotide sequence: TGTGCCAGCAGTTATGGGCCCGGAGGAGGGATGAACACCGGGGAGCTGTTTTTT.

CDR3 protein: CASSLSRDYTDTQYF. The CDR3 DNA reads TGTGCCAGCAGCTTATCCAGGGACTACACAGATACGCAGTATTTT. The chain has TRBV5-6 and TRBJ2-3, with 7 bases aligning to TRBD2. The V and J ends lost 2 bases and 2 bases, in that order; junction bases with no gene match: 5. This CDR3 contains 15 residues. Per the germline V gene, CDR1 is SGHDT and CDR2 is YYEEEE. The variable domain in full, completed from reference TRBV5-6 and TRBJ2-3, reads DAGVTQSPTHLIKTRGQQVTLRCSPKSGHDTVSWYQQALGQGPQFIFQYYEEEERQRGNFPDRFSGHQFPNYSSELNVNALLLGDSALYLCASSLSRDYTDTQYFGPGTRLTVL.

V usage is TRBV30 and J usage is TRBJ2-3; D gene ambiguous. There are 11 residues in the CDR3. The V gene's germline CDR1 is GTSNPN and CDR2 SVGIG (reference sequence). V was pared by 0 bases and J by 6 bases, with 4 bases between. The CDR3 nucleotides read TGTGCCTGGAGTGTACTCGATACGCAGTATTTT. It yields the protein CAWSVLDTQYF.

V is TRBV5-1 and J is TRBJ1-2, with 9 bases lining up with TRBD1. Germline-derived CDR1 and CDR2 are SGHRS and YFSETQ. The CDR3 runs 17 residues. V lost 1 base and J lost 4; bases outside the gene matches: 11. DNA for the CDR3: TGCGCCAGCAGCTTGAATACGGAGACAGGGGGGACCTATGGCTACACCTTC. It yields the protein CASSLNTETGGTYGYTF.

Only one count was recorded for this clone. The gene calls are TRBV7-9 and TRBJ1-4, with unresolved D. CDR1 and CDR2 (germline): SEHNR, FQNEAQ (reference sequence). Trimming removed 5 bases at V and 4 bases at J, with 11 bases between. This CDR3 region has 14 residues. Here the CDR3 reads CASSSSPFNEKLFF. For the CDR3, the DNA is TGTGCCAGCAGCAGCAGCCCATTTAATGAAAAACTGTTTTTT.

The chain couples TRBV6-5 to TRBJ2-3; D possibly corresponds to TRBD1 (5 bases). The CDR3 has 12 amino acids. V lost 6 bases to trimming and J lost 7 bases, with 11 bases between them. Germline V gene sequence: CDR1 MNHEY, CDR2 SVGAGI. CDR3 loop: CASRRGPNTQYF. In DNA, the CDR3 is TGTGCCAGCAGAAGGGGCCCCAATACGCAGTATTTT.

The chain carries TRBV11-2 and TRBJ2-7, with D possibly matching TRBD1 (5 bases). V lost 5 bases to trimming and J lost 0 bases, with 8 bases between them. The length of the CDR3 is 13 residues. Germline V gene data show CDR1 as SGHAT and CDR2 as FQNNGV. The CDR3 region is CASSQGLSYEQYF. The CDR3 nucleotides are TGTGCCAGCAGCCAGGGTCTCTCCTACGAGCAGTACTTC.

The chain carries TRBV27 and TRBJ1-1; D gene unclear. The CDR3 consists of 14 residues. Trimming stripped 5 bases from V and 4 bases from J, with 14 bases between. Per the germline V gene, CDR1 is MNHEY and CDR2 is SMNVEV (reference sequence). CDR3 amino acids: CASSTKRWGTEAFF. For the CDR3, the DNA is TGTGCCAGCAGTACAAAGCGTTGGGGCACTGAAGCTTTCTTT.

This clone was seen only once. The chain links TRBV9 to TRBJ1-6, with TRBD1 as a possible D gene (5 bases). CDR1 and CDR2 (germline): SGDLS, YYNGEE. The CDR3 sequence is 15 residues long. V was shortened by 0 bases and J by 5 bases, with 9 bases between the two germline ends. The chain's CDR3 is CASSVVAGDNSPLHF. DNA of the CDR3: TGTGCCAGCAGCGTAGTAGCGGGGGATAATTCACCCCTCCACTTT.

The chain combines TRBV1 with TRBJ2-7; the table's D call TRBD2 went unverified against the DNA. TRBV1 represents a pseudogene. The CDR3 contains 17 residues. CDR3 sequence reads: CTSSQGVRGLNSYEQYF. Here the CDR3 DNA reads TGCACCAGCAGCCAAGGGGTAAGAGGTTTAAACTCCTACGAGCAGTACTTC.

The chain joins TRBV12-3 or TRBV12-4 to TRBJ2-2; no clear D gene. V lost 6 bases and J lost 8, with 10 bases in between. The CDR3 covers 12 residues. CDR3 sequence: CASSPLSGELFF. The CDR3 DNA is TGTGCCAGCAGCCCCCTATCAGGGGAGCTGTTTTTT.

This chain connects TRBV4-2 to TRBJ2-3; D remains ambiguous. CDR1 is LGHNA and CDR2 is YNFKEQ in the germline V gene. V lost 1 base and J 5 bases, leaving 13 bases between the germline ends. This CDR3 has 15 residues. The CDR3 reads CASSQGHVDGDTQYF. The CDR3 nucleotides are TGTGCCAGCAGCCAAGGTCACGTAGATGGAGATACGCAGTATTTT.

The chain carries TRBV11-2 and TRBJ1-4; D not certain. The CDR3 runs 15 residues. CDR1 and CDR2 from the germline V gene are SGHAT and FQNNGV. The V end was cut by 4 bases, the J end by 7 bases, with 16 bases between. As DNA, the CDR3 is TGTGCCAGCAGCTCAAGCGGAGGGTTAAGTGAAAAACTGTTTTTT. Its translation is CASSSSGGLSEKLFF. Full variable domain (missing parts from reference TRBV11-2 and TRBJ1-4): EAGVAQSPRYKIIEKRQSVAFWCNPISGHATLYWYQQILGQGPKLLIQFQNNGVVDDSQLPKDRFSAERLKGVDSTLKIQPAKLEDSAVYLCASSSSGGLSEKLFFGSGTQLSVL.

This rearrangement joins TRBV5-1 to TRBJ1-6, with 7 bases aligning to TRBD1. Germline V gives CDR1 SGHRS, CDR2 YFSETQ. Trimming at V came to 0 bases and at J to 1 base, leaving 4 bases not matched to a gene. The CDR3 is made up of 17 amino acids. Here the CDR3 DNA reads TGCGCCAGCAGCTTGGTGCAGGGGGGGTCCTATAATTCACCCCTCCACTTT. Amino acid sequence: CASSLVQGGSYNSPLHF. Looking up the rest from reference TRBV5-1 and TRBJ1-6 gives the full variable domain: KAGVTQTPRYLIKTRGQQVTLSCSPISGHRSVSWYQQTPGQGLQFLFEYFSETQRNKGNFPGRFSGRQFSNSRSEMNVSTLELGDSALYLCASSLVQGGSYNSPLHFGNGTRLTVT.

CDR3 in DNA: TGTGCCATCAGTGAGTATGGGGGGTCCTACGAGCAGTACTTC. It is translated as CAISEYGGSYEQYF. This chain uses TRBV10-3 with TRBJ2-7; D is perhaps TRBD2 (6 bases). CDR3 length: 14 residues. The ends were cut back, 1 base at V and 1 base at J, with 8 bases in the middle. CDR1 and CDR2 from the germline V gene are ENHRY and SYGVKD.